The 13 T cell receptor beta chains given below trace back to one sample, sequenced in a study of Ad26.COV2.S vaccination and SARS-CoV-2 variants. Treatment indicated: around 19 received Ad26.COV2.S at low or high dose, single or two shots; 5 received placebo; per-sample allocation not given. Specimen acquisition occurred on day 63 following the initial vaccine or placebo injection. Produced via immunoSEQ multiplex PCR; TCRdb's table is partial and in-frame only. Of roughly 380,000 clones listed, roughly 84% are singletons. Sequencing was performed on peripheral blood, taken in a trial of Ad26.COV2.S vaccine versus placebo. Every receptor here comes from a person aged 18-60 years who received the Ad26.COV2.S COVID-19 vaccine or a placebo.

With respect to this clone: One junction end does not reproduce the germline sequence, and a read error may be involved. J is TRBJ2-7 and V is TRBV7-7; D unclear. There are 12 residues in the CDR3. Germline CDR1 and CDR2: SSHAT and FNYEAQ (reference sequence). The DNA for the CDR3 is TGTGCTAGCAGCTTAGGTCGGCGCGAGCAGTACTTC. Amino acid sequence: CASSLGRREQYF.

The rearrangement uses TRBV4-1 and TRBJ2-7; D is possibly TRBD1 (6 bases). The germline V gene encodes CDR1 MGHRA and CDR2 YSYEKL. V lost 0 bases and J lost 4, with 7 bases in between. This CDR3 comprises 13 residues. The CDR3 DNA is TGCGCCAGCAGCCAAGAGGGGGCTTACGAGCAGTACTTC. The encoded protein is CASSQEGAYEQYF.

The chain joins TRBV11-2 to TRBJ2-1; D ambiguous. Germline lookup yields CDR1 SGHAT and CDR2 FQNNGV. Trimming took off 3 bases at V and 3 bases at J, with 18 bases between the two ends. The CDR3 runs to 17 residues. The CDR3 protein is CASSLLVGGASYNEQFF. In nucleotides, the CDR3 is TGTGCCAGCAGCTTGCTCGTCGGCGGAGCAAGCTACAATGAGCAGTTCTTC.

The V call is TRBV25-1, the J call TRBJ2-7; TRBD2 is a possible D gene (5 bases). The CDR3 is made up of 14 amino acids. Germline V gene sequence: CDR1 MGHDK, CDR2 SYGVNS. V lost 4 bases and J 0 bases, leaving 10 bases between the germline ends. As DNA, the CDR3 is TGTGCCAGCAGTGTGGTGGCGGGCTCCTACGAGCAGTACTTC. Translation: CASSVVAGSYEQYF.

J is TRBJ1-1 and V is TRBV30; 10 positions agree with TRBD1. The germline V gene encodes CDR1 GTSNPN and CDR2 SVGIG (reference sequence). This CDR3 contains 14 residues. J lost 4 bases, V lost 2 bases, and 4 bases had no gene match. The CDR3 DNA reads TGTGCCTGGAGTAGGAGGGACAGGGGCACTGAAGCTTTCTTT. Translation gives CAWSRRDRGTEAFF.

The V call is TRBV7-2, the J call TRBJ2-1; D might be TRBD2 (6 bases). Looked up from germline, CDR1 is SGHTA and CDR2 is FQGNSA. The CDR3 is made up of 15 amino acids. V was trimmed by 1 base and J by 3 bases, leaving 10 bases between them. CDR3 DNA sequence: TGTGCCAGCAGCTTAGTTGGGGGGTTCTACAATGAGCAGTTCTTC. Protein: CASSLVGGFYNEQFF. The entire variable domain, with the rest obtained from reference TRBV7-2 and TRBJ2-1, is as follows: GAGVSQSPSNKVTEKGKDVELRCDPISGHTALYWYRQSLGQGLEFLIYFQGNSAPDKSGLPSDRFSAERTGGSVSTLTIQRTQQEDSAVYLCASSLVGGFYNEQFFGPGTRLTVL.

The chain combines TRBV29-1 with TRBJ2-3; 8 nucleotides align to TRBD2. The germline gives CDR1 SQVTM, CDR2 ANQGSEA. With V trimmed by 6 bases and J by 4 bases, 12 bases remained unmatched. The CDR3 covers 15 residues. CDR3 residues: CSVGRGSGAADTQYF. The CDR3 DNA follows: TGCAGCGTGGGGCGAGGTAGCGGGGCGGCAGATACGCAGTATTTT.

The CDR3 is CASSVAREAAYNEQFF. For the CDR3, the DNA is TGTGCCAGCAGCGTAGCTAGGGAGGCGGCTTACAATGAGCAGTTCTTC. This rearrangement joins TRBV9 to TRBJ2-1; a possible D gene is TRBD2 (6 bases). Deletions cut 0 bases from V and 4 bases from J, with 14 bases between. From germline, CDR1 is SGDLS and CDR2 YYNGEE. This CDR3 contains 16 residues.

The gene calls are TRBV5-1 and TRBJ1-4; D might be TRBD1 (5 bases). This CDR3 comprises 15 residues. CDR1 and CDR2 (germline): SGHRS, YFSETQ. Trimming took 0 bases from V and 8 from J, leaving 14 bases between them. CDR3 loop: CASSLGDQMGEKLFF. In nucleotides, the CDR3 is TGCGCCAGCAGCTTGGGGGACCAAATGGGGGAAAAACTGTTTTTT.

This clone was recorded only once. The chain joins TRBV18 to TRBJ2-1; D is unclear. The CDR3 runs 15 residues. The V gene lost 1 base and the J gene lost 4 bases, with 11 bases spanning the gap. Looked up from germline, CDR1 is KGHSH and CDR2 is LQKENI. The CDR3 sequence is CASSPLELGYNEQFF. The CDR3 nucleotides are TGTGCCAGCTCACCACTTGAGTTGGGGTACAATGAGCAGTTCTTC. The full variable domain, in which reference TRBV18 and TRBJ2-1 provide the parts outside the CDR3, is NAGVMQNPRHLVRRRGQEARLRCSPMKGHSHVYWYRQLPEEGLKFMVYLQKENIIDESGMPKERFSAEFPKEGPSILRIQQVVRGDSAAYFCASSPLELGYNEQFFGPGTRLTVL.

V gene TRBV5-4 combines with J gene TRBJ2-4; 10 nucleotides line up with TRBD2. The CDR3 runs 18 residues. Germline CDR1 SGHNT, CDR2 YYREEE (reference sequence). The ends lost 0 bases at V and 1 base at J; junction bases unmatched: 7. In nucleotides, the CDR3 is TGTGCCAGCAGCTTGGGTCTAGCGGGGGCCTCGGCCAAAAACATTCAGTACTTC. Residues: CASSLGLAGASAKNIQYF.

This clone has just one count. V usage is TRBV7-2 and J usage is TRBJ2-2; D gene unclear. V was trimmed by 5 bases and J by 3 bases, leaving 4 bases between them. Looked up from germline, CDR1 is SGHTA and CDR2 is FQGNSA. The length of the CDR3 is 12 residues. The CDR3 reads CASSGDTGELFF. The DNA for the CDR3 is TGTGCCAGCAGCGGGGACACCGGGGAGCTGTTTTTT.

J is TRBJ2-5 and V is TRBV3-1 (or the pseudogene TRBV3-2); TRBD2 matches at 8 bases. The germline V gene encodes CDR1 LGHDT and CDR2 YNNKEL (reference sequence). The CDR3 is 15 amino acids. The J segment lost 4 bases and the V segment lost 3 bases, leaving 7 bases of the junction unmatched. The CDR3 bases are TGTGCCAGCAGCCACCTCAGCGGGAGTAGAGAGACCCAGTACTTC. The encoded protein is CASSHLSGSRETQYF.